Below, one TCR beta chain is given with its context. The PCR made use of 60 Vbeta and 13 Jbeta primers. Some clones are missing from TCRdb's copy, which holds only in-frame ones; the method was immunoSEQ multiplex PCR. The table has 90,000 to 120,000 clones, roughly 75% seen once. The sample originates from a study of cytomegalovirus exposure and HLA in healthy donors. The receptor's source is a woman in her thirties or forties in good health and CMV-seronegative. Sequenced sample: PBMCs.

The CDR3 sequence: CASSGHRTGSLQFKGEQYF. The CDR3 nucleotides are TGTGCCAGCAGTGGACATAGGACAGGGTCCTTACAATTCAAAGGCGAGCAGTACTTC. V usage is TRBV28 and J usage is TRBJ2-7, with 8 bases identical to TRBD1. Trimming at V came to 5 bases and at J to 6 bases, leaving 24 bases not matched to a gene. This CDR3 is 19 amino acids long. Germline loops: CDR1 MDHEN, CDR2 SYDVKM.